These 27 T cell receptor beta chains share one sample of origin, sequenced in a study of T cell responses to AZD1222 COVID-19 vaccine. Measured with immunoSEQ multiplex PCR; TCRdb has only the in-frame clones, and not every one. Of roughly 80,000 clones listed, more than 75% are singletons. The starting material was peripheral blood, obtained on day 0 of AZD1222 vaccination. All receptors come from an adult in good health.

This clone was counted between two and nine times. The chain employs TRBV11-3 and TRBJ2-7, with D unclear. CDR3 length: 11 amino acids. Per the germline V gene, CDR1 is SGHNT and CDR2 is YENEEA. Between the trimmed V and J ends, which lost 0 bases and 6 bases, there was a span of 3 bases. CDR3 sequence (DNA): TGTGCCAGCAGCTTAGAGGGCGAGCAGTACTTC. This translates into CASSLEGEQYF. The whole variable domain, remainder taken from reference TRBV11-3 and TRBJ2-7, is EAGVVQSPRYKIIEKKQPVAFWCNPISGHNTLYWYLQNLGQGPELLIRYENEEAVDDSQLPKDRFSAERLKGVDSTLKIQPAELGDSAVYLCASSLEGEQYFGPGTRLTVT.

This clone was counted a single time. The chain combines TRBV5-4 with TRBJ2-7, with 10 bases that match TRBD2. The CDR3 length is 15 residues. CDR1 and CDR2 from the germline V gene are SGHNT and YYREEE (reference sequence). V lost 3 bases to trimming and J lost 4 bases; unmatched junction nucleotides: 7. CDR3 residues: CASSSGLAALYEQYF. CDR3 nucleotide sequence: TGTGCCAGCAGCTCCGGACTAGCGGCGTTATACGAGCAGTACTTC.

The V gene is TRBV6-2 or TRBV6-3, the J gene TRBJ1-4; no reliable D call. Trimming shortened V by 4 bases and J by 7 bases, and 19 bases separated the two germline ends. This CDR3 comprises 16 residues. The germline gives CDR1 MNHEY, CDR2 SVGEGT. The CDR3 reads CASSSSDVKLLEKLFF. The CDR3 region has the DNA TGTGCCAGCAGTTCTTCCGATGTGAAACTACTTGAAAAACTGTTTTTT.

The CDR3 coding sequence is TGTGCCAGCAGCTTAGCTTGGGGGGCGGAAGAAAAACTGTTTTTT. Protein: CASSLAWGAEEKLFF. The chain carries TRBV7-6 and TRBJ1-4; maybe TRBD1 (6 bases). The CDR3 sequence is 15 residues long. Germline CDR1 reads SGHVS; CDR2 reads FNYEAQ. The V end lost 0 bases, the J end lost 8 bases, and 13 bases lay between the germline ends.

This chain links TRBV12-5 with TRBJ1-1; 7 positions match TRBD1. Germline CDR1 reads LGHNT; CDR2 reads FRNRAP. The length of the CDR3 is 13 residues. The ends lost 6 bases at V and 7 bases at J; junction bases unmatched: 8. The CDR3 DNA reads TGTGCTAGTGGGCCCGGGACAGAATTTGAAGCTTTCTTT. This sequence encodes CASGPGTEFEAFF.

This chain uses TRBV6-2 or TRBV6-3 with TRBJ2-5; possible D gene TRBD1, 5 bases. The CDR3 is 14 residues long. V lost 0 bases and J lost 4, with 9 bases in between. The germline V gene encodes CDR1 MNHEY and CDR2 SVGEGT. CDR3 residues: CASSYSGQGETQYF. The CDR3 bases are TGTGCCAGCAGTTACTCGGGCCAGGGAGAGACCCAGTACTTC.

The V call is TRBV19, the J call TRBJ1-2, with D possibly being TRBD1 (6 bases). The V gene lost 8 bases and the J gene lost 4 bases, with 17 bases spanning the gap. The CDR3 runs 14 residues. Germline assignment: CDR1 LNHDA and CDR2 SQIVND (reference sequence). This CDR3 is CASLLLQGGYGYTF. The CDR3 DNA is TGTGCCAGTCTTTTGCTACAGGGAGGCTATGGCTACACCTTC.

This chain connects TRBV3-1 (or the pseudogene TRBV3-2) to TRBJ2-3; the match to TRBD2 covers 7 bases. The germline gives CDR1 LGHDT, CDR2 YNNKEL (reference sequence). The CDR3 is 14 residues long. Trimming removed 2 bases from V and 5 bases from J; junction bases left unmatched: 4. CDR3 residues: CASSQSGGLDTQYF. CDR3 nucleotides: TGTGCCAGCAGCCAATCGGGAGGTTTAGATACGCAGTATTTT.

The V call is TRBV14, the J call TRBJ1-1, with D perhaps matching TRBD1 (5 bases). This CDR3 is 16 amino acids long. The V and J ends lost 1 base and 2 bases respectively, with 14 bases between them. The germline V gene has CDR1 SGHDN and CDR2 FVKESK. CDR3 region: CASSQGTGRINTEAFF. The CDR3 DNA reads as TGTGCCAGCAGCCAAGGTACGGGACGGATCAACACTGAAGCTTTCTTT.

In this sample, this clone turned up a few times. This chain uses TRBV19 with TRBJ1-1; tentatively, D is TRBD1 (5 bases). This CDR3 region has 14 residues. V was clipped by 7 bases and J by 8 bases, with 20 bases between them. Germline V gene lookup returns CDR1 LNHDA and CDR2 SQIVND (reference sequence). In DNA, the CDR3 is TGTGCCAGTATGGACTCGTCGGGGAGGGACGAAGCTTTCTTT. As protein: CASMDSSGRDEAFF.

The count of this clone is one. The chain couples TRBV24-1 to TRBJ2-1, with D tentatively TRBD1 or TRBD2 (5 bases each). Trimming took off 4 bases at V and 3 bases at J, with 21 bases between the two ends. The germline V gene has CDR1 KGHDR and CDR2 SFDVKD. The CDR3 has 18 residues. The CDR3 sequence is CATSDSPPGRGNYNEQFF. The DNA for the CDR3 is TGTGCCACCAGTGACTCGCCTCCGGGACGGGGAAACTACAATGAGCAGTTCTTC.

Written as DNA, the CDR3 is TGTGCCAGCAGCCTACAGGGGGGCGCAACTAATGAAAAACTGTTTTTT. Amino acid sequence: CASSLQGGATNEKLFF. This chain connects TRBV14 to TRBJ1-4; 8 bases fit TRBD1. The CDR3 length is 16 residues. The V gene end was trimmed by 4 bases and the J gene end by 0 bases; junction bases not matched to a gene: 4. CDR1 is SGHDN, CDR2 FVKESK, per germline.

This chain uses TRBV12-3 or TRBV12-4 with TRBJ2-2, with D unresolved. The CDR3 is 11 residues long. Trimming took 5 bases from V and 7 from J, leaving 5 bases between them. The CDR3 loop reads CASSRVGELFF. CDR3 in DNA: TGTGCCAGCAGTAGAGTCGGGGAGCTGTTTTTT.

The chain joins TRBV13 to TRBJ2-3, with D possibly being TRBD1 (6 bases). Germline V gives CDR1 PRHDT, CDR2 FYEKMQ (reference sequence). The CDR3 has 15 residues. Trimming shortened V by 4 bases and J by 0 bases, and 11 bases separated the two germline ends. The CDR3 DNA reads as TGTGCCAGCAGCTCCACAGGGCCCAGCACAGATACGCAGTATTTT. It is translated as CASSSTGPSTDTQYF.

The chain employs TRBV10-2 and TRBJ1-5; D is ambiguous. CDR3 length: 13 residues. CDR1 WSHSY and CDR2 SAAADI come from the germline V gene. V shed 2 bases and J shed 3 bases, with 5 bases lying between them. The CDR3 loop is CASSEIPNQPQHF. The CDR3 nucleotides read TGCGCCAGCAGTGAGATTCCCAATCAGCCCCAGCATTTT.

This clone was found once. The gene calls are TRBV5-4 and TRBJ2-3; 9 positions match TRBD1. The ends lost 10 bases at V and 1 base at J; junction bases unmatched: 7. Germline V CDR1 and CDR2: SGHNT, YYREEE (reference sequence). There are 14 residues in the CDR3. In DNA, the CDR3 is TGTGCCGTACTCCGGGACAGGGGCACAGATACGCAGTATTTT. Translation gives CAVLRDRGTDTQYF.

The V call is TRBV5-1, the J call TRBJ2-3; 7 positions agree with TRBD2. The CDR3 sequence is 15 residues long. Germline V gene sequence: CDR1 SGHRS, CDR2 YFSETQ. V shed 4 bases, J shed 0 bases, and the junction held 5 bases outside the gene matches. The CDR3 protein is CASSGYSGSTDTQYF. As DNA, the CDR3 is TGCGCCAGCAGCGGATATAGCGGGAGCACAGATACGCAGTATTTT.

The chain links TRBV4-2 to TRBJ2-7, with D possibly called TRBD1 or TRBD2 (5 bases each). The V gene lost 0 bases and the J gene lost 9 bases, with 12 bases spanning the gap. The CDR3 sequence is 13 residues long. Looked up from germline, CDR1 is LGHNA and CDR2 is YNFKEQ. The CDR3 reads CASSQDSGTGQYF. Written as DNA, the CDR3 is TGTGCCAGCAGCCAAGACAGTGGGACCGGGCAGTACTTC.

The CDR3 DNA sequence: TGTGCCAGCAGCCCAGACCGGGACAGAGAAGAGACCCAGTACTTC. It encodes CASSPDRDREETQYF. This chain uses TRBV7-9 with TRBJ2-5; 7 bases fit TRBD1. Trimming at V came to 5 bases and at J to 3 bases, leaving 9 bases not matched to a gene. CDR3 length equals 15 residues. Germline V gene lookup returns CDR1 SEHNR and CDR2 FQNEAQ (reference sequence).

The rearrangement joins TRBV18 to TRBJ1-4; 7 bases fit TRBD1. V dropped 5 bases and J dropped 6; count of bases not matched to a gene: 9. Germline CDR1 KGHSH, CDR2 LQKENI. The CDR3 consists of 15 residues. CDR3 sequence (DNA): TGTGCCAGCTCATCTACCCGGGACAGTTATGAAAAACTGTTTTTT. It translates to CASSSTRDSYEKLFF.

V gene TRBV9 combines with J gene TRBJ1-6; a weak D match, TRBD1 (5 bases). This CDR3 region has 13 residues. Germline lookup yields CDR1 SGDLS and CDR2 YYNGEE. Trimming removed 3 bases at V and 10 bases at J, with 11 bases between. DNA of the CDR3: TGTGCCAGCAGCGACGGGGACTTCTCACCCCTCCACTTT. This encodes CASSDGDFSPLHF.

The V call is TRBV27, the J call TRBJ2-6; 7 bases align to TRBD1. Germline CDR1 reads MNHEY; CDR2 reads SMNVEV (reference sequence). The CDR3 sequence is 17 residues long. V dropped 5 bases and J dropped 3; count of bases not matched to a gene: 10. Written as DNA, the CDR3 is TGTGCCAGCAGTCCAGGGATAGGGGGCAGTGGGGCCAACGTCCTGACTTTC. Amino acids: CASSPGIGGSGANVLTF. The entire variable domain, with the rest obtained from reference TRBV27 and TRBJ2-6, is as follows: EAQVTQNPRYLITVTGKKLTVTCSQNMNHEYMSWYRQDPGLGLRQIYYSMNVEVTDKGDVPEGYKVSRKEKRNFPLILESPSPNQTSLYFCASSPGIGGSGANVLTFGAGSRLTVL.

This chain joins TRBV5-1 and TRBJ2-3; the D is unclear. Germline V CDR1 and CDR2: SGHRS, YFSETQ. Trimming removed 4 bases at V and 6 bases at J, with 9 bases between. The CDR3 has 12 residues. This CDR3 reads CASSPALDTQYF. As DNA, the CDR3 is TGCGCCAGCAGCCCGGCCTTGGATACGCAGTATTTT.

V is TRBV9 and J is TRBJ1-1; the D is unclear. The V gene lost 0 bases and the J gene lost 3 bases, with 6 bases spanning the gap. CDR3 length equals 13 residues. CDR1 and CDR2 (germline): SGDLS, YYNGEE. This chain's CDR3 is CASSVDSDTEAFF. Here the CDR3 DNA reads TGTGCCAGCAGCGTAGACTCAGACACTGAAGCTTTCTTT.

The V call is TRBV7-3, the J call TRBJ1-6, with 7 bases matching TRBD1. This CDR3 has 15 amino acids. J lost 9 bases, V lost 0 bases, and 5 bases had no gene match. Germline CDR1 and CDR2: SGHTA and FQGTGA. CDR3 DNA: TGTGCCAGCAGCTTAACCGGGACAGCGGGTTCACCCCTCCACTTT. Its translation is CASSLTGTAGSPLHF.

V gene TRBV11-2 combines with J gene TRBJ2-5; possibly TRBD1 for D (7 bases). The CDR3 runs to 16 residues. The V end lost 5 bases, the J end lost 4 bases, and 20 bases lay between the germline ends. The germline CDR1 and CDR2 sequences are SGHAT and FQNNGV. As DNA, the CDR3 is TGTGCCAGCAGCCCCCGATGGAGGGGGCCTTTAGAGACCCAGTACTTC. As protein: CASSPRWRGPLETQYF.

The chain links TRBV28 to TRBJ1-2; 7 bases line up with TRBD1. With V trimmed by 4 bases and J by 6 bases, 11 bases remained unmatched. The length of the CDR3 is 15 residues. Germline loops: CDR1 MDHEN, CDR2 SYDVKM. The DNA for the CDR3 is TGTGCCAGCAGTTCCGCGCTTTCCACAGGGGATGGCTACACCTTC. Translated, it gives CASSSALSTGDGYTF.